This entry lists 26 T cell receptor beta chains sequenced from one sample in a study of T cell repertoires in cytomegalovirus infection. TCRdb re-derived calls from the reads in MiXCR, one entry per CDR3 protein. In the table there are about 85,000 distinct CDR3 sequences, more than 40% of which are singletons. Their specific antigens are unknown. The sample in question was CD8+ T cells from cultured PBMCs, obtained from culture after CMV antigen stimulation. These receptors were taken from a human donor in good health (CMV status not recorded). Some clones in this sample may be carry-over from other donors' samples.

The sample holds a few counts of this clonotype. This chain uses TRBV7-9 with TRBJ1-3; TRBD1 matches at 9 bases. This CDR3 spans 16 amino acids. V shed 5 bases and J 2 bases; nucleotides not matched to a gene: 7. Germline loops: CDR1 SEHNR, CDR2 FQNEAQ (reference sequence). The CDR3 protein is CASSQGQGMAGNTIYF. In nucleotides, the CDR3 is TGTGCCAGCAGCCAGGGACAGGGAATGGCTGGAAACACCATATATTTT.

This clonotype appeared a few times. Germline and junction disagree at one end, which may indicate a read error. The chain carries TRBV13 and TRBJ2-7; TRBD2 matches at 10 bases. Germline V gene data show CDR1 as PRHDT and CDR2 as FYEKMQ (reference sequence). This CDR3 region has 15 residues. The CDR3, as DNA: TGCGCCAGCAGCCCTGGGACTAGCGCTACCTACGAGCAGTACTTC. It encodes CASSPGTSATYEQYF.

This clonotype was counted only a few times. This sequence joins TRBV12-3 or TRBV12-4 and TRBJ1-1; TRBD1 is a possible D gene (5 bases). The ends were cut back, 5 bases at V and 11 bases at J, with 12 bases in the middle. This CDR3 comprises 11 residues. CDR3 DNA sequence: TGTGCCAGCAGTCCGGGACCCTGGGCTTTCTTT. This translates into CASSPGPWAFF.

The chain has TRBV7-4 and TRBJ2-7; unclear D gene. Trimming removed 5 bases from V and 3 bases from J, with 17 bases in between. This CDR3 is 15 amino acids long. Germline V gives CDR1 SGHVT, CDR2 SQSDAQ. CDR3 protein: CASSERIRSYYEQYF. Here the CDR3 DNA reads TGTGCCAGCAGCGAAAGGATCCGCTCGTACTACGAGCAGTACTTC. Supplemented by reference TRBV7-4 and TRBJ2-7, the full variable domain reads GAGVSQSPRYKVAKRGRDVALRCDSISGHVTLYWYRQTLGQGSEVLTYSQSDAQRDKSGRPSGRFSAERPERSVSTLKIQRTEQGDSAVYLCASSERIRSYYEQYFGPGTRLTVT.

CDR3 sequence: CASSEVHRERFF. The CDR3 DNA sequence: TGTGCCAGCAGTGAGGTACACAGGGAACGATTCTTC. This chain connects TRBV6-1 to TRBJ2-1, with a tentative D call TRBD1 (6 bases). V lost 3 bases and J 16 bases, leaving 16 bases between the germline ends. The CDR3 spans 12 residues. CDR1 is MNHNS and CDR2 is SASEGT in the germline V gene.

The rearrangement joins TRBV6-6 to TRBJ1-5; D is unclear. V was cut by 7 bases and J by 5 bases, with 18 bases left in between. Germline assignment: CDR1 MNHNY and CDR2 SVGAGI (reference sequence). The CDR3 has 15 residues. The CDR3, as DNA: TGTGCCAGCAAATTCATGGTCGCCCCAGATCAGCCCCAGCATTTT. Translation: CASKFMVAPDQPQHF.

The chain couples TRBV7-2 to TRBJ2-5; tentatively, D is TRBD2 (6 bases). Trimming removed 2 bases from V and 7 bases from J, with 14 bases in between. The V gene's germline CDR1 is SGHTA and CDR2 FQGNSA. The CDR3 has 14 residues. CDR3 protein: CASSLRRPEGTQYF. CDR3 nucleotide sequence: TGTGCCAGCAGCTTACGTCGGCCGGAGGGGACCCAGTACTTC.

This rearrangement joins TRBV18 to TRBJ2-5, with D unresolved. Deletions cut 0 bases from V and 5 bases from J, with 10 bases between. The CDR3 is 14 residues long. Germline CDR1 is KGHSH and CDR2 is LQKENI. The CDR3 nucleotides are TGTGCCAGCTCACCACCGCCCTCTTCGGAGACCCAGTACTTC. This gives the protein CASSPPPSSETQYF.

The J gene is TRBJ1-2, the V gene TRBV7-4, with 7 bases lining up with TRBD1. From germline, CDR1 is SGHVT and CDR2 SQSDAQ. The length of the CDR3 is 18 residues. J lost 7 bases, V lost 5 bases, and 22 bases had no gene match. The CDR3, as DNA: TGTGCCAGCAGCACTAGACAGGGCGATCGGCTCCGTTCTTGTGGCTACACCTTC. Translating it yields CASSTRQGDRLRSCGYTF.

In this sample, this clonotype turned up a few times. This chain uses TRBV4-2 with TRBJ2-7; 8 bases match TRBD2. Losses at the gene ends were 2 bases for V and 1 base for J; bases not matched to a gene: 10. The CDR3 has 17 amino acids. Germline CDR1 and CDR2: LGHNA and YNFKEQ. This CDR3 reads CASSQHSSGLKSYEQYF. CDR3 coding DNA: TGTGCCAGCAGCCAACATTCTAGCGGGCTAAAATCCTACGAGCAGTACTTC.

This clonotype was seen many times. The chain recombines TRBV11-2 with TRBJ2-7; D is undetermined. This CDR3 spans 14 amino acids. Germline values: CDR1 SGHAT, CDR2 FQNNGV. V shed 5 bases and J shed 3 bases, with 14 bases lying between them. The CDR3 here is CASSQAHSSYEQYF. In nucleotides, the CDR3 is TGTGCCAGCAGCCAAGCCCACTCTAGCTACGAGCAGTACTTC.

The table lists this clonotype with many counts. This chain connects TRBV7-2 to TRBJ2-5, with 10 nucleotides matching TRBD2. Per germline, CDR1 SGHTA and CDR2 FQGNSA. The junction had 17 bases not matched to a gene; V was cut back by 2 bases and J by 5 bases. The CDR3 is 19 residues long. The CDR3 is CASSLRVSSGRPEWETQYF. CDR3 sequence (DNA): TGTGCCAGCAGCTTAAGAGTATCTAGCGGGAGACCCGAATGGGAGACCCAGTACTTC. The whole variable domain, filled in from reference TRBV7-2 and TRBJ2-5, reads GAGVSQSPSNKVTEKGKDVELRCDPISGHTALYWYRQSLGQGLEFLIYFQGNSAPDKSGLPSDRFSAERTGGSVSTLTIQRTQQEDSAVYLCASSLRVSSGRPEWETQYFGPGTRLLVL.

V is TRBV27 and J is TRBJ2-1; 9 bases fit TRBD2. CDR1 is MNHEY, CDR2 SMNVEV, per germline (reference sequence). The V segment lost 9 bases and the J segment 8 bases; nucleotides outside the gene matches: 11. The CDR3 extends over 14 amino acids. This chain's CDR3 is CARGESGGFYEQFF. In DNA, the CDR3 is TGTGCCAGAGGAGAAAGCGGGGGGTTTTATGAGCAGTTCTTC.

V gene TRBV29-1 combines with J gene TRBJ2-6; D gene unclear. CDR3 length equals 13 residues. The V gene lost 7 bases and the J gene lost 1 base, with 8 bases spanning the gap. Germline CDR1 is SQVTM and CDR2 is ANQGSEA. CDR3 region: CSAVPSGANVLTF. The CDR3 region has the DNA TGCAGCGCTGTCCCTTCTGGGGCCAACGTCCTGACTTTC.

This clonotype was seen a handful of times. The chain's CDR3 is CASSRGGNVGYTF. In DNA form, the CDR3 reads TGTGCCAGCAGTCGGGGGGGCAATGTCGGCTACACCTTC. This chain joins TRBV27 and TRBJ1-2, with TRBD1 as a possible D gene (6 bases). The germline gives CDR1 MNHEY, CDR2 SMNVEV (reference sequence). The V gene lost 5 bases and the J gene lost 8 bases, with 15 bases spanning the gap. The length of the CDR3 is 13 residues.

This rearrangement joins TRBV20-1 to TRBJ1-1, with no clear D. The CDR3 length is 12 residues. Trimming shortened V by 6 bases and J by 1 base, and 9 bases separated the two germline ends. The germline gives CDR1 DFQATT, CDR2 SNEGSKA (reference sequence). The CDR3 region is CSALGQNTEAFF. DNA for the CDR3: TGCAGTGCCCTAGGTCAGAACACTGAAGCTTTCTTT.

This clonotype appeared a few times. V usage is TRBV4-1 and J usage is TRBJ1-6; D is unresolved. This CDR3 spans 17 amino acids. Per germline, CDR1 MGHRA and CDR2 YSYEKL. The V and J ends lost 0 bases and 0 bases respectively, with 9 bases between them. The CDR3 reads CASSQDTLSSYNSPLHF. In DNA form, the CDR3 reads TGCGCCAGCAGCCAAGATACGCTTAGCTCCTATAATTCACCCCTCCACTTT.

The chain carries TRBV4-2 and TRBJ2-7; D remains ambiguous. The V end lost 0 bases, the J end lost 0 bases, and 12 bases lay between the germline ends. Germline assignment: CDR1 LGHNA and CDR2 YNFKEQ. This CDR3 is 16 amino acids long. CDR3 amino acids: CASSQEGQLISYEQYF. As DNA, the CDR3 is TGTGCCAGCAGCCAAGAGGGCCAGCTAATCTCCTACGAGCAGTACTTC.

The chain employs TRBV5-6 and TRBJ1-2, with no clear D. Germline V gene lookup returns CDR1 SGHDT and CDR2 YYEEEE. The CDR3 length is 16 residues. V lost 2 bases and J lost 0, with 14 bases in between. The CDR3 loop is CASSFSVVGPNYGYTF. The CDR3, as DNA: TGTGCCAGCAGCTTTTCCGTCGTCGGTCCTAACTATGGCTACACCTTC. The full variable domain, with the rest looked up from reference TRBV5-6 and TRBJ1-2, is DAGVTQSPTHLIKTRGQQVTLRCSPKSGHDTVSWYQQALGQGPQFIFQYYEEEERQRGNFPDRFSGHQFPNYSSELNVNALLLGDSALYLCASSFSVVGPNYGYTFGSGTRLTVV.

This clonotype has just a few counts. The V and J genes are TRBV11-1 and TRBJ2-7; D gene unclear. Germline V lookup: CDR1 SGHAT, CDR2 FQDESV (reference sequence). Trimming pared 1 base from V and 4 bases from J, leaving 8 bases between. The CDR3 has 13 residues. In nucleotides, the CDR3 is TGTGCCAGCAGCTTAGGAGGTGATTACGAGCAGTACTTC. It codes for CASSLGGDYEQYF.

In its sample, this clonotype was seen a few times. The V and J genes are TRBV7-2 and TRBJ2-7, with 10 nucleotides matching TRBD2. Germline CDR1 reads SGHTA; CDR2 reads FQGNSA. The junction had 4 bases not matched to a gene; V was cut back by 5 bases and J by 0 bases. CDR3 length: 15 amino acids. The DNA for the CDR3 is TGTGCCAGCAGCCAAGGACTAGCGGCCTCCTACGAGCAGTACTTC. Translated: CASSQGLAASYEQYF.

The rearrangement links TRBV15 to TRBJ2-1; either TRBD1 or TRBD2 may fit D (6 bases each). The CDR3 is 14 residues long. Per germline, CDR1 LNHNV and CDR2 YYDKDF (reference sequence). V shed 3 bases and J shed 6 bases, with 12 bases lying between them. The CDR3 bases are TGTGCCACCAGCAGTCTACAGGGAGGCAATGAGCAGTTCTTC. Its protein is CATSSLQGGNEQFF.

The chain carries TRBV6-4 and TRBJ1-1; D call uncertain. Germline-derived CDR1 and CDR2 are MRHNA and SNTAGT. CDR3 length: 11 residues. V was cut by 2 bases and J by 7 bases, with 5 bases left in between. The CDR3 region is CASSDGDEAFF. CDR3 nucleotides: TGTGCCAGCAGTGACGGCGATGAAGCTTTCTTT.

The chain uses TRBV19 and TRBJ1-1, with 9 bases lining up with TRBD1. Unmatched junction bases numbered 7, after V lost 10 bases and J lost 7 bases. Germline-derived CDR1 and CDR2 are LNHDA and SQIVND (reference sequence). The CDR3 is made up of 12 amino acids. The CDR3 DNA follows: TGTGCCACCGGACAGGGGCAGGTTGAAGCTTTCTTT. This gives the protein CATGQGQVEAFF. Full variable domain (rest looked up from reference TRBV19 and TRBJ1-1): DGGITQSPKYLFRKEGQNVTLSCEQNLNHDAMYWYRQDPGQGLRLIYYSQIVNDFQKGDIAEGYSVSREKKESFPLTVTSAQKNPTAFYLCATGQGQVEAFFGQGTRLTVV.

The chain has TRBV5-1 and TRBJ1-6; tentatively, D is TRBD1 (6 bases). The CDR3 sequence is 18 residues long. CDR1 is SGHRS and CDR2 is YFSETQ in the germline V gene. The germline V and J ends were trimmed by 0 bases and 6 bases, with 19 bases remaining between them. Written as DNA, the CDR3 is TGCGCCAGCAGCTTGGGGAGGGGGACGATACTTACTAATTCACCCCTCCACTTT. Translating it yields CASSLGRGTILTNSPLHF. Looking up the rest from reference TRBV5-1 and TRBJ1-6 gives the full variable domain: KAGVTQTPRYLIKTRGQQVTLSCSPISGHRSVSWYQQTPGQGLQFLFEYFSETQRNKGNFPGRFSGRQFSNSRSEMNVSTLELGDSALYLCASSLGRGTILTNSPLHFGNGTRLTVT.

CDR3 in amino acids: CSARGSVYGYTF. The CDR3 nucleotides are TGCAGTGCTAGGGGGTCGGTTTATGGCTACACCTTC. The rearrangement links TRBV20-1 to TRBJ1-2; no firm D call. The germline V gene has CDR1 DFQATT and CDR2 SNEGSKA (reference sequence). The CDR3 has 12 amino acids. The V end lost 3 bases, the J end lost 5 bases, and 10 bases lay between the germline ends.